There are many counts of the clone carrying this TCR beta chain. These data originate in a study of blood T cell repertoires in COVID-19. Study-level background: Donors in the United States, Italy and Spain gave samples during acute or convalescent COVID-19. T cells, B-cell-depleted T cells, or PBMCs provided the cDNA or gDNA that served as material.

The repertoire was sequenced with immunoSEQ multiplex PCR; TCRdb's copy has only in-frame clones and lacks some. In the table there are 50,000 to 70,000 clones, under 80% of which are singletons. V was pared by 1 base and J by 2 bases, with 11 bases of the junction left unmatched. The CDR3 covers 17 residues. Germline CDR1 reads LGHDT; CDR2 reads YNNKEL (reference sequence). This chain joins TRBV3-1 (or the pseudogene TRBV3-2) and TRBJ2-7, with TRBD2 matching 7 bases. The specimen was peripheral blood. This clonotype was obtained from a human donor in a cohort sampled during active COVID-19. The CDR3 DNA reads TGTGCCAGCAGCCAAGGGGTGGGAGGGGCGAGACCCTACGAGCAGTACTTC. Protein sequence: CASSQGVGGARPYEQYF.